This T cell receptor (beta chain) derives from a study of T cell responses to AZD1222 COVID-19 vaccine (dated by TCRdb to the early 2020s). For the wider study: AZD1222 recipients given second doses at about 4 weeks or at about 12 weeks were pooled, since spike-specific TCR depth and breadth were not found to differ between the two schedules. Trial participants were enrolled by age into subgroups of 18-55, 56-69 and 70-plus years, and around 150, 28 and 57 TCR-sequenced participants, respectively, were included in these subgroups. A total of approximately 250 trial participants underwent TCR sequencing, of whom 207 had received two doses of AZD1222 and around 25 had received two doses of the MenACWY control vaccine. What the work shows at the level of the full study, not this receptor alone: Reportedly, almost half of the unique spike-specific TCRs recognized epitopes lying outside the regions that are mutated in the B.1.351 and B.1.1.7 variants. The 56-69-year group was small, and its depth increase did not reach significance, likely because of low power. Participants were mostly white British and included more females than males, and it was suggested by the authors that clonal diversity may have been underestimated. No day 14 peak-response samples were available, so repertoires were characterized only after the peak T cell response. After two AZD1222 doses, both the breadth and the depth of spike-specific TCRs were significantly higher than at day 0 and than in MenACWY recipients. Conclusions about previously exposed vaccinees are limited because only a handful of AZD1222 recipients were SARS-CoV-2 seropositive at baseline. Vaccine-associated CD4 TCRs spanned the whole spike protein, with dominant responses in regions 160-218 and 743-854.

On this clone itself: Its antigen has not been determined. Per-base qualities were not stored, and no clone one base away is much larger.

The CDR3 regions of human TCRbeta chains were analyzed by immunosequencing. In the paper's pipeline: Repertoire TCRs were checked for matches against a reference library of SARS-CoV-2-specific TCRs that had been generated using the MIRA antigen-specificity platform. Breadth was defined as the fraction of unique TCRs that were SARS-CoV-2-associated, and depth was defined as the fraction of total T cells that were SARS-CoV-2-associated. Using the MIRA data, each spike-specific TCR was assigned both to the spike region to which the TCR was reactive and to a CD4 or CD8 class. Log10-transformed breadth and depth values were compared by one-way ANOVA with Sidak's multiple comparisons tests. TCRdb's version of the immuneACCESS table is confined to in-frame rearrangements and falls short of the full clone set. An unresolved V gene accounts for under half of the shortfall where checked; the remainder is of unknown origin. The V and J calls and clone size were taken over from that table, and D and trimming were inferred from the DNA. The sample table contains about 120,000 clones; only one count was recorded for roughly nine tenths of them. The ten largest account for approximately 9.2% of the sample.

In light of the paper, this sample's time point label describes: baseline before first vaccination. Samples from vaccinated people were obtained from the UK trials COV001 and COV002, which included a single-blind randomized controlled phase 2/3 trial of AZD1222 (ChAdOx1 nCoV-19) in healthy adults. For TCRbeta chain sequencing, PBMC samples were collected from trial participants at day 0 and at day 28 after the second dose. The sequences come from peripheral blood, collected on day 0 of AZD1222 vaccination. The receptor comes from an adult in good health.

CDR3 loop: CATRQGGNQPQHF. The sequence in DNA is TGTGCCACTCGACAGGGCGGGAATCAGCCCCAGCATTTT. The chain links TRBV2 with TRBJ1-5, with 7 bases aligning to TRBD1. CDR1 and CDR2 (SNHLY, FYNNEI) derive from the germline V gene. The junction shows trimming of 10 bases on V and 4 bases on J, and the gene matches do not reach 7 bases of it. From its cysteine to its phenylalanine, the CDR3 spans 13 amino acids. The kept DNA is CDR3 alone, 39 bases in frame from the first base.